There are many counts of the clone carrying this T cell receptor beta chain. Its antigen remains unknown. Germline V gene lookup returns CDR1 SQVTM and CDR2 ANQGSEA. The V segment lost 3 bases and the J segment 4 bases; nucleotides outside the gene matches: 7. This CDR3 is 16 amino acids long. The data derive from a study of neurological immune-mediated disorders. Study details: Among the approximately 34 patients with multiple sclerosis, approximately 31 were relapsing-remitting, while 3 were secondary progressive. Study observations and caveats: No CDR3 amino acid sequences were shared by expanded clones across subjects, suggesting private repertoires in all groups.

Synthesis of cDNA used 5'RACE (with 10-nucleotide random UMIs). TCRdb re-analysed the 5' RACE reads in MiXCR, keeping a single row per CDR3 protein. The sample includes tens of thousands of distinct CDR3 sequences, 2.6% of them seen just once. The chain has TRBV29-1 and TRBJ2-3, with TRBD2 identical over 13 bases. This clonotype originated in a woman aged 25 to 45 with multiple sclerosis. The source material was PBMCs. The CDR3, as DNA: TGCAGCGTTGATGGACGGACTAGCGGGAGTTCAGATACGCAGTATTTT. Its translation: CSVDGRTSGSSDTQYF.